Here is one TCR beta chain with its context. Germline loops: CDR1 LGHDT, CDR2 YNNKEL (reference sequence). Trimming removed 4 bases from V and 7 bases from J, with 23 bases in between. The CDR3 is 16 amino acids. The data derive from a study of blood T cell repertoires in COVID-19. Study at large: Sample material is recorded as cDNA or gDNA derived from T cells, B-cell-depleted T cells, or PBMCs.

Assay: immunoSEQ multiplex PCR; the TCRdb copy retains only in-frame clones and omits some. The sample has about 480,000 clones; about nine tenths are singletons. The TCR was taken from a woman aged 50 to 60 with COVID-19, enrolled during active disease. What was sequenced was peripheral blood. The chain has TRBV3-1 (or the pseudogene TRBV3-2) and TRBJ2-7; tentative D call: TRBD2 (6 bases). As DNA, the CDR3 is TGTGCCAGCAGCCGCGGGGCCCGAGGAAAAGCAGGGGAGCAGTACTTC. As protein: CASSRGARGKAGEQYF.